This T cell receptor beta chain is from a study of control samples from healthy donors and cancer patients. CDR3 length equals 13 residues. Germline loops: CDR1 MNHEY, CDR2 SMNVEV (reference sequence). The germline V and J ends were trimmed by 5 bases and 7 bases, with 14 bases remaining between them. Assay: immunoSEQ multiplex PCR; the TCRdb copy retains only in-frame clones and omits some. This sample has 100,000 to 120,000 clones; roughly 90% occur once, and the top ten carry approximately 3.7%. This receptor was taken from a woman aged 60-75 years with lung cancer. V is TRBV27 and J is TRBJ1-2, with a possible D match to TRBD1 (5 bases). Material: PBMCs. The CDR3 DNA reads as TGTGCCAGCAGTGGGTCAGGGTATCGTGGCTACACCTTC. It is translated as CASSGSGYRGYTF.